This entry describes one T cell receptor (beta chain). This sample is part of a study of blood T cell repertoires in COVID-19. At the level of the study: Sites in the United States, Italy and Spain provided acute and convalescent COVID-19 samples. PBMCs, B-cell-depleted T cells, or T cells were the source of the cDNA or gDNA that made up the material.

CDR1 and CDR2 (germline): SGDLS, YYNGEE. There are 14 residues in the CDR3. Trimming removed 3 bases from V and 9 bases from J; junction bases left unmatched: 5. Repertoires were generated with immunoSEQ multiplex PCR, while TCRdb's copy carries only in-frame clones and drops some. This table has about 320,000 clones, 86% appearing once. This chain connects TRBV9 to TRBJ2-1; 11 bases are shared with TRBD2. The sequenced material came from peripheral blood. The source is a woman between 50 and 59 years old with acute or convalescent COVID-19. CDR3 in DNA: TGTGCCAGCAGCGCTGATAGCGGGAGGGGTGAGCAGTTCTTC. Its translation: CASSADSGRGEQFF.